The rows below give T cell receptor beta chains drawn from one sample of a study of regulatory dendritic cells for organ transplantation. Measured with immunoSEQ multiplex PCR; TCRdb has only the in-frame clones, and not every one. Here the sample spans around 29,000 clones, approximately 82% being singletons. Input material: naive CD8+ T cells from blood. These receptors originate from a human donor in good health. The CDR3 runs from the conserved cysteine through the conserved F or W. The D gene is left open where the match is weak. Some rows mark clone size as missing; the rest say once, few, many or name a class of expanded clone.

j_gene	v_gene	d_gene	len	abundance	CDR3nt	CDR3aa
TRBJ1-1	TRBV6-7	TRBD1	19	.	TGTGCCAGCAGTTACAGCCGGGACAGGACTTGTTTTATGAACACTGAAGCTTTCTTT	CASSYSRDRTCFMNTEAFF
TRBJ2-7	TRBV4-3	TRBD2	15	.	TGCGCCAGCAGCAAACTAGCGGGGGTATCCTACGAGCAGTACTTC	CASSKLAGVSYEQYF
TRBJ1-5	TRBV5-5	TRBD1	14	.	TGTGCCAGCAGCTCGGGACAGGGGCATCAGCCCCAGCATTTT	CASSSGQGHQPQHF
TRBJ2-1	TRBV15	.	12	.	TGTGCCACCTCGCAGGGTAGCAATGAGCAGTTCTTC	CATSQGSNEQFF
TRBJ1-2	TRBV5-1	.	16	.	TGCGCCAGCAGCTTGGGTCCGACAGCCCCTAACTATGGCTACACCTTC	CASSLGPTAPNYGYTF
TRBJ1-5	TRBV4-1	.	16	.	TGCGCCAGCAGCCAAGATGGCTCAGGGAGGGTCCAGCCCCAGCATTTT	CASSQDGSGRVQPQHF
TRBJ2-1	TRBV7-9	.	15	.	TGTGCCAGCAGCTTACTGGCGGGGGCTTACAATGAGCAGTTCTTC	CASSLLAGAYNEQFF
TRBJ2-7	TRBV27	TRBD1	15	.	TGTGCCAGCAGGTCTGCGGGACAGGGGGCGGGGGAGCAGTACTTC	CASRSAGQGAGEQYF
TRBJ1-5	TRBV19	TRBD1	15	few	TGTGCCAGTCGGGTGTGGCAGGGGGCTGGACAGCCCCAGCATTTT	CASRVWQGAGQPQHF
TRBJ1-5	TRBV28	.	14	.	TGTGCCAGCTGGATGGGACATAGCAATCAGCCCCAGCATTTT	CASWMGHSNQPQHF
TRBJ2-5	TRBV5-6	TRBD1	15	.	TGTGCCAGCAGCTTAGGGACAGGGGTTGTAGAGACCCAGTACTTC	CASSLGTGVVETQYF
TRBJ1-2	TRBV7-9	.	13	.	TGTGCCAGCAGCTTGGAGGCGGGCTATGGCTACACCTTC	CASSLEAGYGYTF
TRBJ2-7	TRBV11-3	.	15	.	TGTGCCAGCAGCTCCCGCGGGTTAAGCTCCTACGAGCAGTACTTC	CASSSRGLSSYEQYF
TRBJ1-2	TRBV2	.	12	.	TGTGCCAGCGGGGAGGCGGCCTATGGCTACACCTTC	CASGEAAYGYTF
TRBJ2-3	TRBV6-5	TRBD2	15	.	TGTGCCAGCAGTTATAGCGGGGGGCTCACAGATACGCAGTATTTT	CASSYSGGLTDTQYF
TRBJ2-7	TRBV11-2	TRBD2	15	.	TGTGCCAGCAGCTTAGGGAGCGGGGGGGCCTACGAGCAGTACTTC	CASSLGSGGAYEQYF
TRBJ1-1	TRBV5-6	TRBD1	17	.	TGTGCCAGCAGCTGGCAGGGGGCGCTGGACATGAACACTGAAGCTTTCTTT	CASSWQGALDMNTEAFF
TRBJ2-5	TRBV5-1	TRBD2	15	.	TGCGCCAGCAGCCGGCTAGCGGAGAAGCAAGAGACCCAGTACTTC	CASSRLAEKQETQYF
TRBJ2-1	TRBV19	.	16	.	TGTGCCAGTAGTATAGATCAGGGTTCTTTGGCTGGGGAGCAGTTCTTC	CASSIDQGSLAGEQFF
TRBJ1-4	TRBV6-5	TRBD1	15	.	TGTGCCAGCAGTCCTTGGACAGGGAGTAATGAAAAACTGTTTTTT	CASSPWTGSNEKLFF
TRBJ1-3	TRBV4-3	.	17	.	TGCGCCAGCAGCCAAGGGACAGCCCTTGGCTCTGGAAACACCATATATTTT	CASSQGTALGSGNTIYF
TRBJ2-5	TRBV19	.	15	.	TGTGCCAGTAGTATAGGAGTCAGGGCCCAAGAGACCCAGTACTTC	CASSIGVRAQETQYF
TRBJ2-2	TRBV27	.	16	.	TGTGCCAGCAGTTCCCCAGGGCAAACCGGGTCCGGGGAGCTGTTTTTT	CASSSPGQTGSGELFF
TRBJ1-2	TRBV29-1	TRBD1	12	.	TGCAGCGCCGACGGGACAGATCTTGGCTACACCTTC	CSADGTDLGYTF
TRBJ2-5	TRBV25-1	.	16	.	TGTGCCAGCAGTGAAGGGGCTAGGGCCACCCAAGAGACCCAGTACTTC	CASSEGARATQETQYF
TRBJ2-1	TRBV27	.	16	.	TGTGCCAGCAGTTTATCGAGAGGGTCAGACTACAATGAGCAGTTCTTC	CASSLSRGSDYNEQFF
TRBJ2-1	TRBV5-1	.	15	.	TGCGCCAGCAGCTTGAAATCCTTCTCCTACAATGAGCAGTTCTTC	CASSLKSFSYNEQFF
TRBJ2-1	TRBV19	.	13	.	TGTGCCAGTAGTAAGGTCGGGGAACTAGAGCAGTTCTTC	CASSKVGELEQFF
TRBJ2-5	TRBV7-2	TRBD2	15	.	TGTGCCAGCAGCTCGACTAGCGGGGGAGGGGAGACCCAGTACTTC	CASSSTSGGGETQYF
TRBJ2-5	TRBV7-9	.	13	.	TGTGCCAGCAGCCCGAGGACAGAAGAGACCCAGTACTTC	CASSPRTEETQYF